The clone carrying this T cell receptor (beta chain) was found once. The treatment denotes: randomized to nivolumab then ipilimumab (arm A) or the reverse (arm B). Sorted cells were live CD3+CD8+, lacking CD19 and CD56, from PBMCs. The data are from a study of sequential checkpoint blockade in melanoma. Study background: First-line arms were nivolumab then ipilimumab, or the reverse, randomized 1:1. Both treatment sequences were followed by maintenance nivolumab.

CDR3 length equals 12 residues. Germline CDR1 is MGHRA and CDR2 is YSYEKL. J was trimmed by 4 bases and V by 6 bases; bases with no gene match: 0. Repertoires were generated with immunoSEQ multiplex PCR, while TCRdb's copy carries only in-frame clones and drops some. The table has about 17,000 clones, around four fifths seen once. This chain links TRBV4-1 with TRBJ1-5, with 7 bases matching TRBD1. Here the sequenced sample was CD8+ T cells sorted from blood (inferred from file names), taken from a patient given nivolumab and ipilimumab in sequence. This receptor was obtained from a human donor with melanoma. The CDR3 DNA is TGCGCCAGCAGGGGACAGAATCAGCCCCAGCATTTT. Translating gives CASRGQNQPQHF.